The clone carrying this T cell receptor beta chain was detected a few times. What it recognizes is unknown. Germline assignment: CDR1 SGHVS and CDR2 FNYEAQ. The CDR3 length is 16 residues. The V end lost 5 bases, the J end lost 3 bases, and 16 bases lay between the germline ends. Investigators reverse transcribed all isolated RNA, so they sequenced expressed TCRB transcripts. Repertoires were generated with immunoSEQ multiplex PCR, while TCRdb's copy carries only in-frame clones and drops some. This sample has 500,000 to 800,000 clones, with 9.5% to 15% found just once. Sampling consisted of one heparinised blood draw per donor, averaging roughly 100 mL. Researchers reported sorting CD4+ naive, central memory, regulatory and stem cell-like memory cells via CD45RO/CCR7/CD25/CD127/CD95/CD27. Each sorted population was over 95% pure. This record belongs to a study of beta chain features in type 1 diabetes. Study context: The samples had 85 million to 140 million sorted cells examined in all.

Study-level results: Among all four CD4+ subsets, Type 1 diabetes patients had TCRB CDR3s that were moderately but significantly shorter.

Sequencing input: naive CD4+ T cells from blood. V is TRBV7-6 and J is TRBJ2-2; a weak D match, TRBD2 (6 bases). The receptor comes from a man aged 30-40 years with type 1 diabetes. The CDR3 spells CASSHRGGADTGELFF. The CDR3 nucleotides read TGTGCCAGCAGCCACCGAGGAGGGGCCGACACCGGGGAGCTGTTTTTT.